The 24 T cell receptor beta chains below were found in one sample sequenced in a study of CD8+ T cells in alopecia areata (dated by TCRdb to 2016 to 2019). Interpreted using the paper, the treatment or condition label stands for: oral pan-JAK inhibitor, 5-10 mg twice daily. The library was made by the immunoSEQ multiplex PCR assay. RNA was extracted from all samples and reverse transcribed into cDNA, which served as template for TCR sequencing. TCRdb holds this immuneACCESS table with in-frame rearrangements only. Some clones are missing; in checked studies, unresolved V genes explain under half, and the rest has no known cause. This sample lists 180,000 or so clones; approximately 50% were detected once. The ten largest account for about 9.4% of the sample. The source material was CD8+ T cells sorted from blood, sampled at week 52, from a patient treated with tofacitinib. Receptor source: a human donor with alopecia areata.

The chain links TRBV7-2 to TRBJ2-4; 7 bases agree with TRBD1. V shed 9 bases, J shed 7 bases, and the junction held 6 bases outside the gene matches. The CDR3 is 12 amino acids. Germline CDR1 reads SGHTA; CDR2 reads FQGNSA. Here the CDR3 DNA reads TGTGCCAGTAGGGGGCTGGGGAACATTCAGTACTTC. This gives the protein CASRGLGNIQYF. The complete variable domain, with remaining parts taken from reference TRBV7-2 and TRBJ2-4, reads GAGVSQSPSNKVTEKGKDVELRCDPISGHTALYWYRQSLGQGLEFLIYFQGNSAPDKSGLPSDRFSAERTGGSVSTLTIQRTQQEDSAVYLCASRGLGNIQYFGAGTRLSVL.

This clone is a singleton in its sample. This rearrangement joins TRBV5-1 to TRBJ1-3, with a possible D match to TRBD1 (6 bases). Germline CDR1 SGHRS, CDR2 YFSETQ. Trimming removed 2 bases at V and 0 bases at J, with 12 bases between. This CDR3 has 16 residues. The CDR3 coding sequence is TGCGCCAGCAGCTTACAGGGCCCTTCCTCTGGAAACACCATATATTTT. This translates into CASSLQGPSSGNTIYF.

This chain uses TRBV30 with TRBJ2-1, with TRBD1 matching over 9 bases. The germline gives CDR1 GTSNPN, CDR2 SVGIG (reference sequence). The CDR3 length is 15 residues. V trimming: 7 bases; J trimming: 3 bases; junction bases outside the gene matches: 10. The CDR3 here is CAYSAGTGYYNEQFF. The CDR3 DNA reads TGTGCCTACTCCGCGGGGACAGGGTACTACAATGAGCAGTTCTTC.

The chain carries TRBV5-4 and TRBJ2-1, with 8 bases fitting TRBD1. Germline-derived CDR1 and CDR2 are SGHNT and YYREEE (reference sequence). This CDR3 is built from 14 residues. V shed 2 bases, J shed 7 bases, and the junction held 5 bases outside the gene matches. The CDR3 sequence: CASSFVDRENEQFF. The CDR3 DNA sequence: TGTGCCAGCAGCTTTGTGGACAGGGAGAATGAGCAGTTCTTC.

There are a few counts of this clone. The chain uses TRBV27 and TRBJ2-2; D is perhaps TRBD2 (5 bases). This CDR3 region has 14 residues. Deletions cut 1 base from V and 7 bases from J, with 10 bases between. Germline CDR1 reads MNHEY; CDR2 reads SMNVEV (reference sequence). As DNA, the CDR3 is TGTGCCAGCAGTTTATTAGCGAGGGTCGGGGAGCTGTTTTTT. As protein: CASSLLARVGELFF.

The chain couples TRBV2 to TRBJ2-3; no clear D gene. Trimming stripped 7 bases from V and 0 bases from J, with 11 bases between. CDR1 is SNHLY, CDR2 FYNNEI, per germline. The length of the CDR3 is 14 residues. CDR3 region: CASIDVYSTDTQYF. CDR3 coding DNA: TGTGCCAGCATCGACGTATATAGCACAGATACGCAGTATTTT.

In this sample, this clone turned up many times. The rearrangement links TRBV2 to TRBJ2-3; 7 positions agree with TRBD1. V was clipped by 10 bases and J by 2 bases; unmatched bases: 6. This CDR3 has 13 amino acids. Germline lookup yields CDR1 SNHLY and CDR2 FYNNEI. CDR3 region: CATGTVFTDTQYF. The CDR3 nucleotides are TGTGCCACCGGGACAGTTTTCACAGATACGCAGTATTTT.

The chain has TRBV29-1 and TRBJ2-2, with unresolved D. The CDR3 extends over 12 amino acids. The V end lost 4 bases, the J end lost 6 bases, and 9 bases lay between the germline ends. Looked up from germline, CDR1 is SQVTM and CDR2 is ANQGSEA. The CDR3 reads CSVGEGAGELFF. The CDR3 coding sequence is TGCAGCGTTGGGGAAGGCGCCGGGGAGCTGTTTTTT.

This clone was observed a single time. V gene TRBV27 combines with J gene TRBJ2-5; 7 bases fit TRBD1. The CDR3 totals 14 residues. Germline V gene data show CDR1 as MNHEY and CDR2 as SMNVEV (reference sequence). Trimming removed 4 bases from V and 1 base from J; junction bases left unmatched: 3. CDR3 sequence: CASSSRDSQETQYF. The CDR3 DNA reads TGTGCCAGCAGTTCCCGGGACAGCCAAGAGACCCAGTACTTC.

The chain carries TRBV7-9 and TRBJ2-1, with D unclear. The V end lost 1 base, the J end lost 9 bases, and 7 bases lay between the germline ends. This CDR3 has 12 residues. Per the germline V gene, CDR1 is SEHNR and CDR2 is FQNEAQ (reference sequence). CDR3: CASSLGQVEQFF. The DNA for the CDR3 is TGTGCCAGCAGCTTAGGCCAGGTTGAGCAGTTCTTC. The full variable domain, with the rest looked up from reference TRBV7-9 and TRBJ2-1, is DTGVSQNPRHKITKRGQNVTFRCDPISEHNRLYWYRQTLGQGPEFLTYFQNEAQLEKSRLLSDRFSAERPKGSFSTLEIQRTEQGDSAMYLCASSLGQVEQFFGPGTRLTVL.

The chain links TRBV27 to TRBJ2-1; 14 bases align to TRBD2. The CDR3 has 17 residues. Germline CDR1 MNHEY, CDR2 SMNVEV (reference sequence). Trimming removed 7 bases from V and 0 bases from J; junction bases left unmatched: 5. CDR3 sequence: CASTGTSGGPSYNEQFF. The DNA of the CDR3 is TGTGCCAGCACCGGGACTAGCGGGGGCCCCTCCTACAATGAGCAGTTCTTC.

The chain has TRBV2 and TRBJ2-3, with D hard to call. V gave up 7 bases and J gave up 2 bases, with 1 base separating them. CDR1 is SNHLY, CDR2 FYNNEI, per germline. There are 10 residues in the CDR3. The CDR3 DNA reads TGTGCCAGCATCACAGATACGCAGTATTTT. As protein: CASITDTQYF.

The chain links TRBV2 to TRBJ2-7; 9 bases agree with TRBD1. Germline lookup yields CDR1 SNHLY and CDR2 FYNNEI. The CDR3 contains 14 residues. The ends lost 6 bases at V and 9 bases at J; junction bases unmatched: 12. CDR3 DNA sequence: TGTGCCAGCAGGGGACAGGGAATACTTCGGGGGCAGTACTTC. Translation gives CASRGQGILRGQYF. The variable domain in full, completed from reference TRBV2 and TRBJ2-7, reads EPEVTQTPSHQVTQMGQEVILRCVPISNHLYFYWYRQILGQKVEFLVSFYNNEISEKSEIFDDQFSVERPDGSNFTLKIRSTKLEDSAMYFCASRGQGILRGQYFGPGTRLTVT.

The CDR3 DNA follows: TGTGCCGGGGACAGGGCTAACACCGGGGAGCTGTTTTTT. Encoded protein: CAGDRANTGELFF. The chain joins TRBV30 to TRBJ2-2, with 9 bases lining up with TRBD1. With 8 bases clipped from V and 2 bases from J, the junction kept 3 bases outside the gene matches. Germline CDR1 reads GTSNPN; CDR2 reads SVGIG (reference sequence). This CDR3 is 13 amino acids long. Based on the CDR3 plus reference TRBV30 and TRBJ2-2, the full variable domain is SQTIHQWPATLVQPVGSPLSLECTVEGTSNPNLYWYRQAAGRGLQLLFYSVGIGQISSEVPQNLSASRPQDRQFILSSKKLLLSDSGFYLCAGDRANTGELFFGEGSRLTVL.

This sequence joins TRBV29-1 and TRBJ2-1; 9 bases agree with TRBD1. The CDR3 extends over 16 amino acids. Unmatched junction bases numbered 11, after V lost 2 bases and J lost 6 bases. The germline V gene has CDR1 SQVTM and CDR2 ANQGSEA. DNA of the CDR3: TGCAGCGTTGAATTGGGACCCGGACAGGGGTTCAATGAGCAGTTCTTC. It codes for CSVELGPGQGFNEQFF.

The CDR3 nucleotides are TGCGCCAGCAGCCAAGTCTTTGGTAGCAATCAGCCCCAGCATTTT. Its protein is CASSQVFGSNQPQHF. This chain links TRBV4-3 with TRBJ1-5; D is unresolved. V shed 1 base and J shed 0 bases, with 7 bases lying between them. The CDR3 consists of 15 residues. Germline V lookup: CDR1 LGHNA, CDR2 YSLEER.

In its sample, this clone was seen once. CDR3 sequence: CASSYSPPQGGYEQYF. The CDR3 DNA is TGTGCCAGCAGTTACTCCCCCCCGCAGGGGGGCTACGAGCAGTACTTC. The rearrangement joins TRBV6-6 to TRBJ2-7; TRBD1 is a possible D gene (7 bases). V was shortened by 0 bases and J by 3 bases, with 15 bases between the two germline ends. The germline V gene has CDR1 MNHNY and CDR2 SVGAGI (reference sequence). This CDR3 is built from 16 residues.

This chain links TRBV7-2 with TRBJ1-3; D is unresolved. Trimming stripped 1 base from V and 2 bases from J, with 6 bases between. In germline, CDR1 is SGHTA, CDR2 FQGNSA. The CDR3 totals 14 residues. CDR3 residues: CASSLGSAGNTIYF. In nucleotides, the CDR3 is TGTGCCAGCAGCTTAGGGTCGGCTGGAAACACCATATATTTT.

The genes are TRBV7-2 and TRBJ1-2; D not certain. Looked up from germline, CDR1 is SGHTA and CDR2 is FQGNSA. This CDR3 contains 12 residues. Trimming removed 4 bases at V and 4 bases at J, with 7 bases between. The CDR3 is CASSSYSYGYTF. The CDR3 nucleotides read TGTGCCAGCAGCTCCTACAGCTATGGCTACACCTTC.

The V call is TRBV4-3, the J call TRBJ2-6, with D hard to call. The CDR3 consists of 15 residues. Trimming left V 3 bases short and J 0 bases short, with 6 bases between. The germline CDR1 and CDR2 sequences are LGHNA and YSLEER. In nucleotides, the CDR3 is TGCGCCAGCAGCCAGGACCGCTCTGGGGCCAACGTCCTGACTTTC. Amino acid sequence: CASSQDRSGANVLTF.

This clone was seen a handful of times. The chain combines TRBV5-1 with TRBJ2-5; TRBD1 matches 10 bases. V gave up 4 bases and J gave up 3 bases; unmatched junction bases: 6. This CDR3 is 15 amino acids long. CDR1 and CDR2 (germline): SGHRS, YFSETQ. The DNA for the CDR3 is TGCGCCAGCAGCGGACGGGACAGGGGTGAAGAGACCCAGTACTTC. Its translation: CASSGRDRGEETQYF.

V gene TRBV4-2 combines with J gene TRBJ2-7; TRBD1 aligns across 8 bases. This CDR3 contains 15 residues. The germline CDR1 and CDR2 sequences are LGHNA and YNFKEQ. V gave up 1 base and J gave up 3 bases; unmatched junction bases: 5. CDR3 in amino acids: CASSQGTGLIYEQYF. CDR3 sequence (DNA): TGTGCCAGCAGCCAAGGGACAGGGTTAATCTACGAGCAGTACTTC.

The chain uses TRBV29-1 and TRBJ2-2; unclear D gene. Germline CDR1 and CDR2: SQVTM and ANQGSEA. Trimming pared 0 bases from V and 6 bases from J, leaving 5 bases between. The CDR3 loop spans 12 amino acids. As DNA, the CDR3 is TGCAGCGTTGAAGAAAAGCCCGGGGAGCTGTTTTTT. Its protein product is CSVEEKPGELFF.

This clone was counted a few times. The CDR3 sequence: CASSSGTGDYNEQFF. In nucleotides, the CDR3 is TGTGCCAGCAGCTCCGGGACAGGGGACTACAATGAGCAGTTCTTC. This chain connects TRBV7-9 to TRBJ2-1; TRBD1 matches at 10 bases. CDR1 and CDR2 (germline): SEHNR, FQNEAQ (reference sequence). V shed 4 bases, J shed 3 bases, and the junction held 3 bases outside the gene matches. The CDR3 is made up of 15 amino acids.